These 27 T cell receptor beta chains were sequenced from one sample in a study of cytomegalovirus exposure and HLA in healthy donors. TCRdb's copy holds only in-frame clones and misses some; the assay was immunoSEQ multiplex PCR. Among some 250,000 clones, about 90% were seen once, and the ten largest hold 0.37%. Material for sequencing was PBMCs. These receptors all come from a woman aged 18-29 years in good health and CMV-seronegative.

The V and J genes are TRBV7-2 and TRBJ2-5; D might be TRBD2 (5 bases). The V gene's germline CDR1 is SGHTA and CDR2 FQGNSA. Between the trimmed V and J ends, which lost 1 base and 9 bases, there was a span of 18 bases. There are 15 residues in the CDR3. The CDR3 region has the DNA TGTGCCAGCAGCTTAGAGGGCGGGCTACGCGGTCCCCAGTACTTC. Amino acid sequence: CASSLEGGLRGPQYF.

This chain links TRBV2 with TRBJ2-1, with D maybe TRBD1 (6 bases). V was pared by 6 bases and J by 9 bases, with 21 bases between. Germline CDR1 is SNHLY and CDR2 is FYNNEI. The CDR3 covers 15 residues. CDR3 nucleotide sequence: TGTGCCAGCAGCCGGGGCCCGGAACAGGGCGGTGAGCAGTTCTTC. Amino acids: CASSRGPEQGGEQFF.

The chain has TRBV5-1 and TRBJ2-5; D remains unclear. Germline CDR1 and CDR2: SGHRS and YFSETQ. The ends were cut back, 0 bases at V and 5 bases at J, with 20 bases in the middle. The CDR3 covers 17 residues. The CDR3: CASSLERQRSLQETQYF. Here the CDR3 DNA reads TGCGCCAGCAGCTTGGAGCGTCAGAGGAGCTTGCAGGAGACCCAGTACTTC.

The rearrangement links TRBV29-1 to TRBJ2-7; no firm D call. Between the trimmed V and J ends, which lost 4 bases and 3 bases, there was a span of 13 bases. Germline lookup yields CDR1 SQVTM and CDR2 ANQGSEA. The CDR3 runs 13 residues. The CDR3 is CSVAGPQNYEQYF. The CDR3 bases are TGCAGCGTTGCGGGTCCTCAGAACTACGAGCAGTACTTC.

In DNA form, the CDR3 reads TGTGCCAGCAGCCTGACAGGGGTCGAGCAGTACTTC. It specifies CASSLTGVEQYF. The V call is TRBV28, the J call TRBJ2-7; the match to TRBD1 covers 8 bases. V gave up 6 bases and J gave up 6 bases; unmatched junction bases: 4. The CDR3 has 12 residues. The germline CDR1 and CDR2 sequences are MDHEN and SYDVKM.

This sequence joins TRBV11-2 and TRBJ1-1; 9 bases line up with TRBD1. This CDR3 has 16 amino acids. Trimming cost V 6 bases and J 6 bases; bases outside gene matches: 14. Germline V gene data show CDR1 as SGHAT and CDR2 as FQNNGV. DNA for the CDR3: TGTGCCAGCAGACCGATCCGGGACAGGGTCGAGTCTGAAGCTTTCTTT. This codes for CASRPIRDRVESEAFF.

The J gene is TRBJ1-1, the V gene TRBV21-1; the table names TRBD1, a call not compared with the DNA. TRBV21-1 is marked as a pseudogene. The CDR3 is 15 amino acids. CDR3 sequence (DNA): TGTGCCAGCAGCACCGAAGGTACAGGGAAAGGCGTGGCTTTCTTT. Translation gives CASSTEGTGKGVAFF.

The chain joins TRBV13 to TRBJ1-2, with D perhaps matching TRBD1 (5 bases). CDR1 and CDR2 from the germline V gene are PRHDT and FYEKMQ (reference sequence). The CDR3 has 14 amino acids. Trimming took 3 bases from V and 2 from J, leaving 10 bases between them. This CDR3 is CASSFLSGNYGYTF. The CDR3 bases are TGTGCCAGCAGCTTTCTGTCAGGGAACTATGGCTACACCTTC.

V gene TRBV5-5 combines with J gene TRBJ1-2; 10 positions match TRBD1. There are 15 residues in the CDR3. Germline V lookup: CDR1 SGHKS, CDR2 YYEKEE (reference sequence). J gave up 3 bases and V 4 bases, and 6 bases lay outside the gene matches. CDR3 loop: CASSRQGAKDYGYTF. As DNA, the CDR3 is TGTGCCAGCAGCAGACAGGGGGCGAAGGACTATGGCTACACCTTC.

The chain couples TRBV11-2 to TRBJ1-1; perhaps TRBD1 as D (5 bases). CDR1 and CDR2 from the germline V gene are SGHAT and FQNNGV. V was cut by 6 bases and J by 4 bases, with 9 bases left in between. The CDR3 runs to 12 residues. Here the CDR3 reads CASRFDSTEAFF. The CDR3 DNA reads TGTGCCAGCAGATTCGACAGCACTGAAGCTTTCTTT.

This chain links TRBV6-1 with TRBJ2-5, with TRBD1 as a possible D gene (6 bases). In germline, CDR1 is MNHNS, CDR2 SASEGT. V was clipped by 5 bases and J by 1 base, with 8 bases between them. CDR3 size: 13 residues. CDR3: CASSTGPQETQYF. DNA of the CDR3: TGTGCCAGCAGTACAGGGCCCCAAGAGACCCAGTACTTC.

J is TRBJ2-6 and V is TRBV28, with D tentatively TRBD1 (5 bases). The germline V gene encodes CDR1 MDHEN and CDR2 SYDVKM. The CDR3 covers 16 residues. Trimming cost V 6 bases and J 0 bases, with 12 bases left between them. Here the CDR3 DNA reads TGTGCCAGCAGCCACGACAGACGCTCTGGGGCCAACGTCCTGACTTTC. Translation: CASSHDRRSGANVLTF. The full variable domain, with the rest looked up from reference TRBV28 and TRBJ2-6, is DVKVTQSSRYLVKRTGEKVFLECVQDMDHENMFWYRQDPGLGLRLIYFSYDVKMKEKGDIPEGYSVSREKKERFSLILESASTNQTSMYLCASSHDRRSGANVLTFGAGSRLTVL.

V is TRBV14 and J is TRBJ2-7; TRBD1 matches 11 bases. The junction had 5 bases not matched to a gene; V was cut back by 6 bases and J by 4 bases. This CDR3 region has 14 residues. CDR1 is SGHDN, CDR2 FVKESK, per germline. CDR3 DNA: TGTGCCAGCAGTATCGGACAGGGGGCTTACGAGCAGTACTTC. Amino acid sequence: CASSIGQGAYEQYF.

V is TRBV18 and J is TRBJ2-7, with 16 nucleotides matching TRBD2. This CDR3 contains 19 residues. Unmatched junction bases numbered 13, after V lost 1 base and J lost 7 bases. From germline, CDR1 is KGHSH and CDR2 LQKENI. The CDR3 region has the DNA TGTGCCAGCTCACCACAAGGGACTAGCGGGGGGGCGTTCGCGCGGGAGCAGTACTTC. Residues: CASSPQGTSGGAFAREQYF.

The V gene is TRBV6-6, the J gene TRBJ1-1; 8 bases map to TRBD1. The germline gives CDR1 MNHNY, CDR2 SVGAGI (reference sequence). V lost 7 bases and J lost 1; bases outside the gene matches: 5. The length of the CDR3 is 14 residues. The CDR3 nucleotides are TGTGCCAGCAATCCTGGGACAGGGAACACTGAAGCTTTCTTT. It encodes CASNPGTGNTEAFF.

CDR3 bases: TGTGCCAGCAGTTACTCGTGGGACTCAACTAATGAAAAACTGTTTTTT. Translation: CASSYSWDSTNEKLFF. The rearrangement joins TRBV6-5 to TRBJ1-4, with D perhaps matching TRBD1 (5 bases). Germline-derived CDR1 and CDR2 are MNHEY and SVGAGI. V dropped 0 bases and J dropped 0 bases, with 8 bases sitting between them. The CDR3 extends over 16 amino acids.

The V call is TRBV6-5, the J call TRBJ2-7, with D unclear. The CDR3 extends over 12 amino acids. Per germline, CDR1 MNHEY and CDR2 SVGAGI. With 6 bases removed from V and 6 bases from J, the gap between germline ends came to 12 bases. The CDR3 loop reads CASSPRVGEQYF. The DNA for the CDR3 is TGTGCCAGCAGCCCCCGGGTAGGCGAGCAGTACTTC.

V usage is TRBV6-5 and J usage is TRBJ1-5; no reliable D call. Trimming stripped 0 bases from V and 0 bases from J, with 6 bases between. The CDR3 length is 15 residues. CDR1 is MNHEY and CDR2 is SVGAGI in the germline V gene. CDR3 residues: CASSYSGSSNQPQHF. The CDR3 nucleotides are TGTGCCAGCAGTTACTCTGGGAGTAGCAATCAGCCCCAGCATTTT.

This clone was detected once. The CDR3 DNA sequence: TGCGCCAGCAGCCCGGCCGTCGGACAGCAGAATTCACCCCTCCACTTT. This translates into CASSPAVGQQNSPLHF. The chain joins TRBV5-1 to TRBJ1-6; D is perhaps TRBD1 (6 bases). The germline CDR1 and CDR2 sequences are SGHRS and YFSETQ. CDR3 length: 16 residues. V was shortened by 4 bases and J by 7 bases, with 18 bases between the two germline ends.

This chain connects TRBV28 to TRBJ1-2; D possibly corresponds to TRBD1 (6 bases). The CDR3 has 13 residues. V gave up 6 bases and J gave up 2 bases, with 10 bases separating them. CDR1 is MDHEN and CDR2 is SYDVKM in the germline V gene. The CDR3 loop reads CASRPGTNYGYTF. DNA for the CDR3: TGTGCCAGCAGACCCGGGACAAACTATGGCTACACCTTC.

The J gene is TRBJ2-1, the V gene TRBV5-1, with a possible D match to TRBD2 (6 bases). The CDR3 sequence is 16 residues long. Germline lookup yields CDR1 SGHRS and CDR2 YFSETQ. V gave up 4 bases and J gave up 6 bases, with 20 bases separating them. The CDR3 loop reads CASSPWDCGCCNEQFF. CDR3 sequence (DNA): TGCGCCAGCAGCCCTTGGGACTGCGGTTGTTGCAATGAGCAGTTCTTC.

This chain joins TRBV7-2 and TRBJ2-2, with unresolved D. Per germline, CDR1 SGHTA and CDR2 FQGNSA. With 6 bases removed from V and 2 bases from J, the gap between germline ends came to 10 bases. This CDR3 comprises 14 residues. The CDR3 here is CASSPVGNTGELFF. The DNA of the CDR3 is TGTGCCAGCAGTCCTGTCGGTAACACCGGGGAGCTGTTTTTT.

The genes are TRBV5-1 and TRBJ2-1; 12 bases line up with TRBD2. The ends lost 0 bases at V and 9 bases at J; junction bases unmatched: 4. The germline gives CDR1 SGHRS, CDR2 YFSETQ. CDR3 length: 15 amino acids. CDR3 nucleotides: TGCGCCAGCAGCTTGGAGGCTAGCGGGGGGGTTGAGCAGTTCTTC. It yields the protein CASSLEASGGVEQFF.

The chain employs TRBV5-1 and TRBJ2-7; TRBD2 matches 12 bases. The CDR3 extends over 18 amino acids. CDR1 is SGHRS and CDR2 is YFSETQ in the germline V gene. The V gene end was trimmed by 1 base and the J gene end by 0 bases; junction bases not matched to a gene: 8. The CDR3 loop is CASSLQTSGGSRSYEQYF. In nucleotides, the CDR3 is TGCGCCAGCAGCTTGCAAACTAGCGGGGGGTCCCGCTCCTACGAGCAGTACTTC.

The chain employs TRBV7-2 and TRBJ2-7; 11 bases are shared with TRBD2. Germline CDR1 reads SGHTA; CDR2 reads FQGNSA. CDR3 length: 14 amino acids. With 3 bases clipped from V and 4 bases from J, the junction kept 2 bases outside the gene matches. The CDR3 DNA reads TGTGCCAGCAGCTTTAGCGGGGGGGGATACGAGCAGTACGTC. Amino acid sequence: CASSFSGGGYEQYV.

This chain uses TRBV7-2 with TRBJ2-7; D is possibly TRBD2 (5 bases). Trimming removed 1 base at V and 1 base at J, with 11 bases between. In germline, CDR1 is SGHTA, CDR2 FQGNSA. There are 15 residues in the CDR3. CDR3: CASSLGGSPSYEQYF. The CDR3 region has the DNA TGTGCCAGCAGCTTAGGCGGGTCCCCATCCTACGAGCAGTACTTC.

This clone was found a few times. V usage is TRBV5-1 and J usage is TRBJ1-2; no reliable D call. Trimming pared 4 bases from V and 2 bases from J, leaving 12 bases between. This CDR3 region has 14 residues. Per germline, CDR1 SGHRS and CDR2 YFSETQ. The CDR3 protein is CASSPRAENYGYTF. The CDR3 region has the DNA TGCGCCAGCAGCCCTAGAGCCGAGAACTATGGCTACACCTTC.